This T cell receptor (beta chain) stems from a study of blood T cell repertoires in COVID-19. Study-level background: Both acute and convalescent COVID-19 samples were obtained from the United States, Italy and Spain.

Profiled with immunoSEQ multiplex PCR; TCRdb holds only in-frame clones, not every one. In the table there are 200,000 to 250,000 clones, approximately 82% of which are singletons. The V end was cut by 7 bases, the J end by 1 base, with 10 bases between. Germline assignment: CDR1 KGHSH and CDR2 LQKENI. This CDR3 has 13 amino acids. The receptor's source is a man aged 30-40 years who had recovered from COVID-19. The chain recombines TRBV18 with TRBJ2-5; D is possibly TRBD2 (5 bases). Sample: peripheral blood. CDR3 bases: TGTGCCAGCTTATCCGGGGTCCAAGAGACCCAGTACTTC. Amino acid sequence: CASLSGVQETQYF.